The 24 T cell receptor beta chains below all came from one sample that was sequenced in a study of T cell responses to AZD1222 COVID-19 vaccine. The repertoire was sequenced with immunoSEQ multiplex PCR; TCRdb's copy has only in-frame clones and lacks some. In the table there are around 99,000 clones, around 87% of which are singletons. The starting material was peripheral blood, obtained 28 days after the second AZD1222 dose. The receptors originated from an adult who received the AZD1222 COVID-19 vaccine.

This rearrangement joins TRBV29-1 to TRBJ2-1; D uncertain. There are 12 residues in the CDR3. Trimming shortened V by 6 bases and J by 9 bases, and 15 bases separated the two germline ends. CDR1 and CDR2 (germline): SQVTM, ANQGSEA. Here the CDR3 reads CSVALFSAEQFF. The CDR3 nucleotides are TGCAGCGTCGCTCTTTTCTCTGCTGAGCAGTTCTTC.

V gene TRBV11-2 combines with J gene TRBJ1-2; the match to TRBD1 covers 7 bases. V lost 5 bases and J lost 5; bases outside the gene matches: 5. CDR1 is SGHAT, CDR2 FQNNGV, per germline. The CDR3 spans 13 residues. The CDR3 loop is CASSLDRQYGYTF. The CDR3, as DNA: TGTGCCAGCAGCCTGGACAGGCAATATGGCTACACCTTC.

As DNA, the CDR3 is TGTGCCAGCACTAGACAGGGTCCGGAGAACGAGCAGTACTTC. Its protein is CASTRQGPENEQYF. V is TRBV2 and J is TRBJ2-7, with 7 bases aligning to TRBD1. The germline gives CDR1 SNHLY, CDR2 FYNNEI. The trim removed 7 bases at V and 5 bases at J, leaving 11 bases unmatched. The CDR3 is made up of 14 amino acids.

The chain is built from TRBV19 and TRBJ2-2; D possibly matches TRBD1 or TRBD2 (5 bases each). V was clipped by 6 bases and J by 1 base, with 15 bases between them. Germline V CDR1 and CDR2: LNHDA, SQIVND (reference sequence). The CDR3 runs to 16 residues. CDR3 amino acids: CASRGRNRGNTGELFF. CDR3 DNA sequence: TGTGCCAGTAGGGGGCGGAACCGGGGGAACACCGGGGAGCTGTTTTTT.

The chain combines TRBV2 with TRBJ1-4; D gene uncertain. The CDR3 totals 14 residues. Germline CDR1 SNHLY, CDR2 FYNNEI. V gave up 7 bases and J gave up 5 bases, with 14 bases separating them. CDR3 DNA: TGTGCCAGCAAATCGGACGGCTTGAATGAAAAACTGTTTTTT. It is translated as CASKSDGLNEKLFF.

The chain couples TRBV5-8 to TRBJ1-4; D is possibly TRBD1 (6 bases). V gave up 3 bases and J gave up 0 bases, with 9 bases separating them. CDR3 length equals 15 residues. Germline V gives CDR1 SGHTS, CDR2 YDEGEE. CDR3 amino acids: CASSSRGPTNEKLFF. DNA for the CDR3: TGTGCCAGCAGCTCCAGGGGCCCAACTAATGAAAAACTGTTTTTT. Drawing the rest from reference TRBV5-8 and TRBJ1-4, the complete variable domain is EAGVTQSPTHLIKTRGQQATLRCSPISGHTSVYWYQQALGLGLQFLLWYDEGEERNRGNFPPRFSGRQFPNYSSELNVNALELEDSALYLCASSSRGPTNEKLFFGSGTQLSVL.

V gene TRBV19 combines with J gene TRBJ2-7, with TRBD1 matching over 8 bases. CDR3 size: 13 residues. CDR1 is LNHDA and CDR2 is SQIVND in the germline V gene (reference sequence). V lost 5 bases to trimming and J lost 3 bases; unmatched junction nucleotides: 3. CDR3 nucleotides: TGTGCCAGTAGTTGGGACAGGAGCTACGAGCAGTACTTC. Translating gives CASSWDRSYEQYF.

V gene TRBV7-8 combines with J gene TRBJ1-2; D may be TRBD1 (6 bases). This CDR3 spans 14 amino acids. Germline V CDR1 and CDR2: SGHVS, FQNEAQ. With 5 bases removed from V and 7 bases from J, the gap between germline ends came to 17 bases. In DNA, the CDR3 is TGTGCCAGCAGCCAACTTACAGGGAAGGGTGGCTACACCTTC. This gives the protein CASSQLTGKGGYTF.

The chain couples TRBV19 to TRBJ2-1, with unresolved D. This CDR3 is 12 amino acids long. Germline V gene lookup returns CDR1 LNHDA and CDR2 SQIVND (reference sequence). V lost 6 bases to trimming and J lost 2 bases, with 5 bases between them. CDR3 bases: TGTGCCAGTAGGCTAGCCTACAATGAGCAGTTCTTC. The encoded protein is CASRLAYNEQFF. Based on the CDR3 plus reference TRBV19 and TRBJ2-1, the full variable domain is DGGITQSPKYLFRKEGQNVTLSCEQNLNHDAMYWYRQDPGQGLRLIYYSQIVNDFQKGDIAEGYSVSREKKESFPLTVTSAQKNPTAFYLCASRLAYNEQFFGPGTRLTVL.

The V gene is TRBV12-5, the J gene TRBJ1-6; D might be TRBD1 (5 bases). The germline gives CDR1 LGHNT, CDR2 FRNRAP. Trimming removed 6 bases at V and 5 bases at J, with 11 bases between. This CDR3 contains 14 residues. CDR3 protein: CASGFVGDNSPLHF. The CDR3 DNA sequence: TGTGCTAGTGGCTTTGTGGGGGATAATTCACCCCTCCACTTT.

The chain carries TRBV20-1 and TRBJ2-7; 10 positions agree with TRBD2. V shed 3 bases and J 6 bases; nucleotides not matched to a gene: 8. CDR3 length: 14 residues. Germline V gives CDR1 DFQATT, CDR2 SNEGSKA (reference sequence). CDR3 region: CSASKLAGVGEQYF. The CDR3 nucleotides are TGCAGTGCTAGTAAGCTAGCGGGAGTAGGCGAGCAGTACTTC.

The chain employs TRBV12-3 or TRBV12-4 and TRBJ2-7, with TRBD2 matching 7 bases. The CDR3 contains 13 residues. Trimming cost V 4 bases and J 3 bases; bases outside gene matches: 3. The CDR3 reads CASSWGGGYEQYF. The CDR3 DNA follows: TGTGCCAGCAGTTGGGGGGGAGGCTACGAGCAGTACTTC.

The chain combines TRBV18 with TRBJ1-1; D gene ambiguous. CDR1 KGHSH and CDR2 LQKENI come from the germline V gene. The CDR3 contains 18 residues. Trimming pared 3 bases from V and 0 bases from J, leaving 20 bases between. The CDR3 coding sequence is TGTGCCAGCTCACCTGGACGGACTGGTTCAAACATGAACACTGAAGCTTTCTTT. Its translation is CASSPGRTGSNMNTEAFF.

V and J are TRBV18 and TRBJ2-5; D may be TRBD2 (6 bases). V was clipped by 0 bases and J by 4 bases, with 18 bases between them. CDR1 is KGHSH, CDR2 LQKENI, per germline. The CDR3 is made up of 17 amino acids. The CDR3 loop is CASSPPTGGSEGETQYF. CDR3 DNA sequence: TGTGCCAGCTCACCACCTACCGGGGGTTCTGAGGGAGAGACCCAGTACTTC. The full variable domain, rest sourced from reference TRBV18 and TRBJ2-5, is NAGVMQNPRHLVRRRGQEARLRCSPMKGHSHVYWYRQLPEEGLKFMVYLQKENIIDESGMPKERFSAEFPKEGPSILRIQQVVRGDSAAYFCASSPPTGGSEGETQYFGPGTRLLVL.

CDR3 amino acids: CASSLVAGTSGTDTQYF. DNA for the CDR3: TGTGCCAGCTCACTCGTCGCCGGGACTAGCGGCACAGATACGCAGTATTTT. This rearrangement joins TRBV18 to TRBJ2-3, with 10 bases identical to TRBD2. V lost 4 bases to trimming and J lost 1 base; unmatched junction nucleotides: 8. Per germline, CDR1 KGHSH and CDR2 LQKENI. The CDR3 loop spans 17 amino acids.

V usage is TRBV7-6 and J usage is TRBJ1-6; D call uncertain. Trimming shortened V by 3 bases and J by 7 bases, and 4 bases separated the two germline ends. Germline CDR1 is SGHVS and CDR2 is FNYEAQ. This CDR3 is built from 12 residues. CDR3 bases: TGTGCCAGCAGCTTTCTGAATTCACCCCTCCACTTT. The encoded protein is CASSFLNSPLHF.

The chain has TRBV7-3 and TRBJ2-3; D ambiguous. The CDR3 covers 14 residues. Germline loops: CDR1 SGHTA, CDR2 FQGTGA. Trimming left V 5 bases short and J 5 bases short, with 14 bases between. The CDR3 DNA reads TGTGCCAGCAGCCTAAGGACCCGTGGAGATACGCAGTATTTT. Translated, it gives CASSLRTRGDTQYF.

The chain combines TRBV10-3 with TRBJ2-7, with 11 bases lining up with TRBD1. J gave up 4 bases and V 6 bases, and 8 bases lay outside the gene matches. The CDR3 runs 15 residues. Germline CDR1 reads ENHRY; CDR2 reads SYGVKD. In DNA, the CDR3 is TGTGCCATCAGGACCGGGACAGGGGGTGGTTACGAGCAGTACTTC. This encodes CAIRTGTGGGYEQYF.

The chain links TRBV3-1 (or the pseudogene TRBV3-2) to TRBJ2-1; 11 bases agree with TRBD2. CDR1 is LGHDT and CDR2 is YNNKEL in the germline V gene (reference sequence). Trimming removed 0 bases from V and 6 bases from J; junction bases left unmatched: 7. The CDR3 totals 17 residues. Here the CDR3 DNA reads TGTGCCAGCAGCCAAGATCTCTGGCTAGCGGGGGGCAATGAGCAGTTCTTC. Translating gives CASSQDLWLAGGNEQFF.

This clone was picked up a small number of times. The CDR3 loop reads CASSTTRGQLFHEQYF. CDR3 nucleotides: TGTGCCAGCTCAACGACCAGGGGGCAGTTGTTCCACGAGCAGTACTTC. The chain combines TRBV18 with TRBJ2-7, with 8 bases aligning to TRBD1. V lost 5 bases, J lost 5 bases, and 14 bases stayed unmatched. CDR3 size: 16 residues. Germline V gene sequence: CDR1 KGHSH, CDR2 LQKENI.

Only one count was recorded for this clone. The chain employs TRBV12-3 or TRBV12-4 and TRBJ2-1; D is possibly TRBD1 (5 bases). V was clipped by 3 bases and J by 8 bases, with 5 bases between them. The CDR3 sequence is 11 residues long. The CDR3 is CASSFRDEQFF. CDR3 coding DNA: TGTGCCAGCAGTTTCAGGGATGAGCAGTTCTTC.

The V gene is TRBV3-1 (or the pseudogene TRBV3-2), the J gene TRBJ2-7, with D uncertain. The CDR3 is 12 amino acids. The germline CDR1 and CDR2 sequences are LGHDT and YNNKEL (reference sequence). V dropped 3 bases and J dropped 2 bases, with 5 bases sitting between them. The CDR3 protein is CASSHDTYEQYF. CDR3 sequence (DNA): TGTGCCAGCAGCCACGACACCTACGAGCAGTACTTC.

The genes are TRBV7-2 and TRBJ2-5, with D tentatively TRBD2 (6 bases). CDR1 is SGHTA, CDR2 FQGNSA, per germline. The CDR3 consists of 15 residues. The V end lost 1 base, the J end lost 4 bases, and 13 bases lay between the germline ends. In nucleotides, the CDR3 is TGTGCCAGCAGCTTAGTTCGGGAGATGCTAGAGACCCAGTACTTC. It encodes CASSLVREMLETQYF.

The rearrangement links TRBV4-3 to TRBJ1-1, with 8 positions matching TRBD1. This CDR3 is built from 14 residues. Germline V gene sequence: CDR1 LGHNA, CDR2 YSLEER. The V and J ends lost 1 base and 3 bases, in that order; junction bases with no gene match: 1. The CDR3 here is CASSQGDRYTEAFF. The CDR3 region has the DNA TGCGCCAGCAGCCAAGGGGACAGGTACACTGAAGCTTTCTTT.